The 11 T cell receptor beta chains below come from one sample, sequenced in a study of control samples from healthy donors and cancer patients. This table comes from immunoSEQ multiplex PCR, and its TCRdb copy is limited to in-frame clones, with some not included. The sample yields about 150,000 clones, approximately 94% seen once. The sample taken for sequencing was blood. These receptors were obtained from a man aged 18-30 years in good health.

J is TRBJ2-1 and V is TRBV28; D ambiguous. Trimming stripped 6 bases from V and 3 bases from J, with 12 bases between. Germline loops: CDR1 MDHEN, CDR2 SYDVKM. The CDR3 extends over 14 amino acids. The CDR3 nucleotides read TGTGCCAGCAGCCCCACCCCCGACTACAATGAGCAGTTCTTC. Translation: CASSPTPDYNEQFF. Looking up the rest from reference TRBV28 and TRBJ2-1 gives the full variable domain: DVKVTQSSRYLVKRTGEKVFLECVQDMDHENMFWYRQDPGLGLRLIYFSYDVKMKEKGDIPEGYSVSREKKERFSLILESASTNQTSMYLCASSPTPDYNEQFFGPGTRLTVL.

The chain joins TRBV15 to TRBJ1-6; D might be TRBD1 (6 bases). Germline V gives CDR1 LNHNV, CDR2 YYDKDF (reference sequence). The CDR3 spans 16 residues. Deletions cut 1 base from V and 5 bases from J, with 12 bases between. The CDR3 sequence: CATSRGRGTHNSPLHF. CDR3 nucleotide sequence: TGTGCCACCAGCAGAGGACGGGGGACACATAATTCACCCCTCCACTTT.

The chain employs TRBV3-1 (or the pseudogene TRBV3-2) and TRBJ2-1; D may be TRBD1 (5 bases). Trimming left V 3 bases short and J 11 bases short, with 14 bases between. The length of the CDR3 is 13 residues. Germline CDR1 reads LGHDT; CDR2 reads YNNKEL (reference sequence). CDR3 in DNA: TGTGCCAGCAGCCAGACAGACAAACGCAAGCAGTTCTTC. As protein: CASSQTDKRKQFF.

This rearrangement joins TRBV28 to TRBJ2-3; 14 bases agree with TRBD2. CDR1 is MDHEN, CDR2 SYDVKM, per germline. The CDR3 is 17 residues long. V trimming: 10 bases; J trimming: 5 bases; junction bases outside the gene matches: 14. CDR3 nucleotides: TGTGCCACCTCCCAGTGGGGACTAGCGGGAGAGGGAGATACGCAGTATTTT. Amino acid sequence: CATSQWGLAGEGDTQYF.

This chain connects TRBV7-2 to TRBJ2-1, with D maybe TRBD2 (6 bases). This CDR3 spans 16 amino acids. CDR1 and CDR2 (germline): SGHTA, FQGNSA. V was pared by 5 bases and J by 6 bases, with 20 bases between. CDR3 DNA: TGTGCCAGCAGCCCACCGGGCGCGCGGGGTGCCAATGAGCAGTTCTTC. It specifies CASSPPGARGANEQFF.

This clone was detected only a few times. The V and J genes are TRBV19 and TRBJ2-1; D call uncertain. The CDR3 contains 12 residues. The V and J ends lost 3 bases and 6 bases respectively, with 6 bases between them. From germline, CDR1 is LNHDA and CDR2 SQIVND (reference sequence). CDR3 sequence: CASSIYGNEQFF. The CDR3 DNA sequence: TGTGCCAGTAGTATTTATGGCAATGAGCAGTTCTTC.

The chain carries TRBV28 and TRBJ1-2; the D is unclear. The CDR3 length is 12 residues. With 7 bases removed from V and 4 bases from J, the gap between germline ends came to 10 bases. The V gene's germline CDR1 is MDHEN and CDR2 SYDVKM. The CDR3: CASTNGPYGYTF. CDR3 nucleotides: TGTGCCAGCACCAACGGACCCTATGGCTACACCTTC.

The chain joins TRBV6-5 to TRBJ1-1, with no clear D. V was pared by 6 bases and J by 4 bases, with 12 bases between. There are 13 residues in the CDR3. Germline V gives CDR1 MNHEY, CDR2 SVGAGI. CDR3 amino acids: CASSSAGPTEAFF. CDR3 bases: TGTGCCAGCAGCTCTGCAGGCCCCACTGAAGCTTTCTTT.

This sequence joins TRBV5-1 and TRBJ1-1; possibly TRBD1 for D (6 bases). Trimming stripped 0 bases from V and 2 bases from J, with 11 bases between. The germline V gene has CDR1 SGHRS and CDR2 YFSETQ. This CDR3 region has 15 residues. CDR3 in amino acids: CASSLVQGHNTEAFF. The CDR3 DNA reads TGCGCCAGCAGCTTGGTTCAGGGACATAACACTGAAGCTTTCTTT.

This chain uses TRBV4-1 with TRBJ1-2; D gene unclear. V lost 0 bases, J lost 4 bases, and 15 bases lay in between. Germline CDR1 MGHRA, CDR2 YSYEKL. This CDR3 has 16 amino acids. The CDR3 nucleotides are TGCGCCAGCAGCCAAGAAGCAGGCGGCCGCCCCTATGGCTACACCTTC. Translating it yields CASSQEAGGRPYGYTF.

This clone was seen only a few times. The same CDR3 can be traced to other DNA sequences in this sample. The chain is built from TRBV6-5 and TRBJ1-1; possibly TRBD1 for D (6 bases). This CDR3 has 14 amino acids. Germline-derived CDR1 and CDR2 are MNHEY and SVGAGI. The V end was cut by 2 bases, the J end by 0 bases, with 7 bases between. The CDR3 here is CASSYRTVNTEAFF. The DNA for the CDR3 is TGTGCCAGCAGTTACCGGACAGTGAACACTGAAGCTTTCTTT.